This note documents a single T cell receptor (beta chain) sequence. Its target is unknown. Profiling relied on immunoSEQ multiplex PCR, and the TCRdb table lists in-frame clones only, not all of them. The repertoire holds some 82,000 clones, with about nine tenths as singletons. The trim removed 4 bases at V and 0 bases at J, leaving 11 bases unmatched. The CDR3 has 18 amino acids. The germline gives CDR1 MNHNS, CDR2 SASEGT. This sample was taken from a study of graft-versus-host responses after intestinal transplantation. Study information: Each recipient received anti-thymocyte globulin induction, then tacrolimus and steroids for about 3 years. Study-wide results and limits: With peak circulating GvH clone levels came an association with early post-transplant HvG declines. GvH clones surfaced in recipient marrow, some emerging earlier in ileum or blood.

This TCR came from a human donor who was the organ donor for an intestinal transplant. The specimen comprised unstimulated CD8+ T cells sorted from spleen or lymph node cells, sampled before transplant. The chain links TRBV6-1 to TRBJ1-3; TRBD1 agrees at 8 bases. CDR3 DNA: TGTGCCAGCAGTGCGGGACAGGCCTATCTCAGCTCTGGAAACACCATATATTTT. Translated, it gives CASSAGQAYLSSGNTIYF.